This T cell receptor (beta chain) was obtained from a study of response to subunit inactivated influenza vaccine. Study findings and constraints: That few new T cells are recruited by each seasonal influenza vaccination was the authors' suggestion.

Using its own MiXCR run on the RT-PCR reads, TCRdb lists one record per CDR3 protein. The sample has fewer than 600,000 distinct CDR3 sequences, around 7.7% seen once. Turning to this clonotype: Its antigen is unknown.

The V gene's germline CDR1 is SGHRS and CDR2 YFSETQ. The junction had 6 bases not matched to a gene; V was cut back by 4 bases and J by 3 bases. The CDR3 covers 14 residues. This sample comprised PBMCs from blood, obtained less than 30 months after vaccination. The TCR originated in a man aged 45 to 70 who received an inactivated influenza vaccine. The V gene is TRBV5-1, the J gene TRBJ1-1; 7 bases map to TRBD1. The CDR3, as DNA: TGCGCCAGCAGCCTAGGACAGGACTACACTGAAGCTTTCTTT. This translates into CASSLGQDYTEAFF.